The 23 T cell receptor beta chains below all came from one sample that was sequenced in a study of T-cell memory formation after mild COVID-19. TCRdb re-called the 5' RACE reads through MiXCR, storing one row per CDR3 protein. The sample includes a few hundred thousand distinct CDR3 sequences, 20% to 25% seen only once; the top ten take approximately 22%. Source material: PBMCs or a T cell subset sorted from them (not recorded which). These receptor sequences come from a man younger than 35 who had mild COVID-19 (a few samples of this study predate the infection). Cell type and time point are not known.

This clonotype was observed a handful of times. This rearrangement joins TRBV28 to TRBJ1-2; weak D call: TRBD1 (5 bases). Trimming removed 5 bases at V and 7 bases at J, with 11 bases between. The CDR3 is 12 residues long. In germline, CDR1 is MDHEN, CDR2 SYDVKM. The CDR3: CASSVRETGYTF. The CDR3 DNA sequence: TGTGCCAGCAGTGTCAGGGAGACTGGCTACACCTTC.

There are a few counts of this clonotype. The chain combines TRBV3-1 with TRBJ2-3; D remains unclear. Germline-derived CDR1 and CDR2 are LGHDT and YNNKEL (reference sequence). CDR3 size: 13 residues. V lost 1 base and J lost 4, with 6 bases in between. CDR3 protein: CASSQGLSDTQYF. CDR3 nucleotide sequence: TGTGCCAGCAGCCAAGGTCTATCAGATACGCAGTATTTT.

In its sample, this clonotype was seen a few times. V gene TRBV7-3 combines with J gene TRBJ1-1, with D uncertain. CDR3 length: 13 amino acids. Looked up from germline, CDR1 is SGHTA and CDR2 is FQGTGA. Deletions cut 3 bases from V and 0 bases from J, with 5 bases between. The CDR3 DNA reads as TGTGCCAGCAGCTTGTGGATGAACACTGAAGCTTTCTTT. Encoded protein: CASSLWMNTEAFF.

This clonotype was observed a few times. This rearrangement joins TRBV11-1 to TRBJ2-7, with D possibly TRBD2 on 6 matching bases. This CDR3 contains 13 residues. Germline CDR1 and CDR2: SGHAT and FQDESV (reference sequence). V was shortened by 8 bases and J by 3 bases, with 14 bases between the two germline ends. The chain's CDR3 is CASGSGTYYEQYV. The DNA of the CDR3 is TGTGCCAGCGGATCCGGGACTTACTACGAGCAGTACGTC.

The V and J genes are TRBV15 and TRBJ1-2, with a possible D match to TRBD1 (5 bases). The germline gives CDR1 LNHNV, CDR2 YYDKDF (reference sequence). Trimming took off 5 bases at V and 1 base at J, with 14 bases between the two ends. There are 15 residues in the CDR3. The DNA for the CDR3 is TGTGCCACCAGCGTCCGTCGAAGGGGTAACTATGGCTACACCTTC. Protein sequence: CATSVRRRGNYGYTF.

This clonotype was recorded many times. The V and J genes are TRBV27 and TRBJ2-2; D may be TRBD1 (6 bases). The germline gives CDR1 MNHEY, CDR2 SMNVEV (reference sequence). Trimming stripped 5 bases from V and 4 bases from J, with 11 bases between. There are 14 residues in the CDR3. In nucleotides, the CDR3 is TGTGCCAGCAGTCAGGACAGCCCCACCGGGGAGCTGTTTTTT. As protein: CASSQDSPTGELFF.

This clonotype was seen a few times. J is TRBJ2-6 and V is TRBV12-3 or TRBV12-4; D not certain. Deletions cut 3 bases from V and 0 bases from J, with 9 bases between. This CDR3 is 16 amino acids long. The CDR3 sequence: CASSFPASSGANVLTF. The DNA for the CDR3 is TGTGCCAGCAGTTTCCCCGCCAGCTCTGGGGCCAACGTCCTGACTTTC.

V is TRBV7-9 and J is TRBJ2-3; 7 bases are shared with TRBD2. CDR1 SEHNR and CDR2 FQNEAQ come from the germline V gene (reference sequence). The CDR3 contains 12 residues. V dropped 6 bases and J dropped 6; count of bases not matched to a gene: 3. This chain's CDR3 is CASRGGVDTQYF. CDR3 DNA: TGTGCCAGCAGGGGGGGGGTGGATACGCAGTATTTT.

The CDR3 region has the DNA TGTGCCAGCAGCAAAACCAGGGGAACGAGGGGCTACACCTTC. It translates to CASSKTRGTRGYTF. V and J are TRBV7-9 and TRBJ1-2; a weak D match, TRBD1 (6 bases). The CDR3 covers 14 residues. CDR1 is SEHNR, CDR2 FQNEAQ, per germline (reference sequence). The V end was cut by 5 bases, the J end by 8 bases, with 18 bases between.

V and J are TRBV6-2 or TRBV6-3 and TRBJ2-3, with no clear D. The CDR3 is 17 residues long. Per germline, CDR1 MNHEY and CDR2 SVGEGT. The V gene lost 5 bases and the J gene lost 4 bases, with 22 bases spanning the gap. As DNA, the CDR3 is TGTGCCAGCAGTCCCAGTGCCGGCAGGCCAGACGCAGATACGCAGTATTTT. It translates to CASSPSAGRPDADTQYF.

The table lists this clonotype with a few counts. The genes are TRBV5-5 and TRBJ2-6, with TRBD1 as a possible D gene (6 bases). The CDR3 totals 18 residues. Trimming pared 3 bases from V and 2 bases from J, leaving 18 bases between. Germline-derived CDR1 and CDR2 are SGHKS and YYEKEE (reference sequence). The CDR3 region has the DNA TGTGCCAGCAGCTCCCTAGTGAGGGACACAACTGGGGCCAACGTCCTGACTTTC. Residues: CASSSLVRDTTGANVLTF.

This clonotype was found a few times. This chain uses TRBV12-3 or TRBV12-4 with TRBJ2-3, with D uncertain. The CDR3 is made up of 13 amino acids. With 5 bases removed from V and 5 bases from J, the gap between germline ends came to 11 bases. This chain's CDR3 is CASSTTERDTQYF. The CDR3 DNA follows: TGTGCCAGCAGTACCACGGAGCGAGATACGCAGTATTTT.

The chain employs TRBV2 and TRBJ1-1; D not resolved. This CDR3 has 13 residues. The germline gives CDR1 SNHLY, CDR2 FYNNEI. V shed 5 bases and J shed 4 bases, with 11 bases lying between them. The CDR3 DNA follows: TGTGCCAGCAGTAGGGTTCTTGTCACTGAAGCTTTCTTT. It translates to CASSRVLVTEAFF.

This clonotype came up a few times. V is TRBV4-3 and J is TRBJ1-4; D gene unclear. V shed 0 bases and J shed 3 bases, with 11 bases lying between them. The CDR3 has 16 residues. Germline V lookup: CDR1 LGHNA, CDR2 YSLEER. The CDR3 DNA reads TGCGCCAGCAGCCAAGACCGGGCCTTCCCTAATGAAAAACTGTTTTTT. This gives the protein CASSQDRAFPNEKLFF.

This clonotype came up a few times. As DNA, the CDR3 is TGTGCCAGCAGCTTAGGTCATGTACAGACCCAGTACTTC. Its protein is CASSLGHVQTQYF. The chain is built from TRBV7-2 and TRBJ2-5, with no clear D. The germline gives CDR1 SGHTA, CDR2 FQGNSA. Trimming took 1 base from V and 6 from J, leaving 9 bases between them. CDR3 length: 13 amino acids.

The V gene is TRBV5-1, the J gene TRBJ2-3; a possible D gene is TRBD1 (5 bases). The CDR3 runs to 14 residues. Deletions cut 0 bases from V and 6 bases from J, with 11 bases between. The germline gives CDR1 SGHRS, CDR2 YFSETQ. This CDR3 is CASSLAVGADTQYF. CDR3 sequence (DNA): TGCGCCAGCAGCTTGGCCGTAGGGGCCGATACGCAGTATTTT.

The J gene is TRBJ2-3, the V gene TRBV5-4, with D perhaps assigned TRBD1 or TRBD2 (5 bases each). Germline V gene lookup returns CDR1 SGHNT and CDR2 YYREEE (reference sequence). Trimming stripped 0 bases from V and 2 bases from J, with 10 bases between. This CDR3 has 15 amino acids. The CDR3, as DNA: TGTGCCAGCAGCTTGGTTTGGGGGAACACAGATACGCAGTATTTT. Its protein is CASSLVWGNTDTQYF. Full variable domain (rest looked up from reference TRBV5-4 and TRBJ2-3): ETGVTQSPTHLIKTRGQQVTLRCSSQSGHNTVSWYQQALGQGPQFIFQYYREEENGRGNFPPRFSGLQFPNYSSELNVNALELDDSALYLCASSLVWGNTDTQYFGPGTRLTVL.

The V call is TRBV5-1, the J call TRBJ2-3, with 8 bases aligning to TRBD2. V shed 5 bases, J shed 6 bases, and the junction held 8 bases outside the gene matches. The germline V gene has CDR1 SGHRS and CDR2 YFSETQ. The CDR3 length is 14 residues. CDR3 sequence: CASRWDGGGDTQYF. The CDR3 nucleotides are TGCGCCAGCAGGTGGGACGGGGGGGGCGATACGCAGTATTTT. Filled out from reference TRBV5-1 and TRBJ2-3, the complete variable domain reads KAGVTQTPRYLIKTRGQQVTLSCSPISGHRSVSWYQQTPGQGLQFLFEYFSETQRNKGNFPGRFSGRQFSNSRSEMNVSTLELGDSALYLCASRWDGGGDTQYFGPGTRLTVL.

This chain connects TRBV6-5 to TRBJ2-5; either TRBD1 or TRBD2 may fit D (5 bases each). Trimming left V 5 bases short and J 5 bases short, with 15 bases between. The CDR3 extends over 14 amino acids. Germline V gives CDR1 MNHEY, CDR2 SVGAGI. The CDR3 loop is CASSPRGLRETQYF. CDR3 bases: TGTGCCAGCAGTCCACGGGGCCTTCGGGAGACCCAGTACTTC.

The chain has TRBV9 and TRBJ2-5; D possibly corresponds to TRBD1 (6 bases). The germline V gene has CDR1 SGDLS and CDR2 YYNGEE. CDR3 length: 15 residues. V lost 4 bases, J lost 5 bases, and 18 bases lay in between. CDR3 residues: CASSSTRGGGETQYF. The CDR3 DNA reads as TGTGCCAGCAGCTCTACCAGGGGCGGTGGTGAGACCCAGTACTTC.

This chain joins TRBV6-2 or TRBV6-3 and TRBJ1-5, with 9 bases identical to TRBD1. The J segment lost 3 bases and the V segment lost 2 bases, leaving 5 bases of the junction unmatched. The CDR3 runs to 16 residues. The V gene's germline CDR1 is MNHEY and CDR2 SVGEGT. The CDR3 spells CASSYGRTGANQPQHF. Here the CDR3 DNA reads TGTGCCAGCAGTTACGGCCGGACAGGGGCCAATCAGCCCCAGCATTTT.

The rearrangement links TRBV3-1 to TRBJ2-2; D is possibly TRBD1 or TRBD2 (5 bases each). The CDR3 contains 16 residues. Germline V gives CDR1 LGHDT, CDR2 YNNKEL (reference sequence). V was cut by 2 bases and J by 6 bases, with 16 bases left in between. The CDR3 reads CASSQPGTGWAGELFF. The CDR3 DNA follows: TGTGCCAGCAGCCAACCTGGGACGGGTTGGGCCGGGGAGCTGTTTTTT.

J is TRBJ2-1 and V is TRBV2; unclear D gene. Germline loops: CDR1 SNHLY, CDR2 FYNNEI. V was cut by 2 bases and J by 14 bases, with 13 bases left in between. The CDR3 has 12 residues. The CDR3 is CASSERLGEKFF. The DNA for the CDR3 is TGTGCCAGCAGTGAAAGGCTAGGCGAGAAGTTCTTC.